A selection of T cell receptor beta chains follows, all from one sample in a study of CD4 T cells in relation to SARS-CoV-2 and coronaviruses. TCRdb's copy holds only in-frame clones and misses some; the assay was immunoSEQ multiplex PCR. This sample has approximately 22,000 clones; roughly 72% occur once, and the top ten carry around 16%. Their target antigens are unknown. Sequencing used CD4+ T cells from PBMCs, cultured in vitro. The receptors originated from a human donor in good health. Both conserved end residues are part of each CDR3. Fields, in order: clone size, D gene, J gene, V gene, CDR3 DNA, CDR3 protein. D genes are given only for firm matches. Clone size, where shown, is once, few, many, or a class for clones that have expanded.

NA,NA,TRBJ1-5,TRBV6-1,TGTGCCAGCAGTGACCGGTGGGATCAGCCCCAGCATTTT,CASSDRWDQPQHF
NA,NA,TRBJ1-1,TRBV9,TGTGCCAGCAGCGTAGGCGTAGGATCGGGGGCTGAAGCTTTCTTT,CASSVGVGSGAEAFF
NA,TRBD2,TRBJ2-3,TRBV6-6,TGTGCCAGCAGTCGAGGACTAGCGGGAGGCGCGGGGGGCACAGATACGCAGTATTTT,CASSRGLAGGAGGTDTQYF
NA,NA,TRBJ2-7,TRBV7-9,TGTGCCAGCAGCTTAAGTCGGCTAGCCGAAGAGCAGTACTTC,CASSLSRLAEEQYF
NA,TRBD2,TRBJ2-1,TRBV19,TGTGCCAGTAGTAAACTAGCGGGAAGTGGTGAGCAGTTCTTC,CASSKLAGSGEQFF
few,TRBD1,TRBJ2-3,TRBV2,TGTGCCAGCAGGCTACAGGGGGAGAGCACAGATACGCAGTATTTT,CASRLQGESTDTQYF
once,TRBD2,TRBJ2-1,TRBV9,TGTGCCAGCAGCTTGGGGACTAGCGGGATCAATGAGCAGTTCTTC,CASSLGTSGINEQFF
NA,TRBD1,TRBJ1-6,TRBV10-1,TGCGCCAGCAGACAGGGGAGGTCCCCCCTCCACTTT,CASRQGRSPLHF
NA,TRBD1,TRBJ2-7,TRBV11-3,TGTGCCAGCAGCATCGGACAGGGGAACCACGAGCAGTACTTC,CASSIGQGNHEQYF
NA,TRBD2,TRBJ2-3,TRBV5-1,TGCGCCAGCAGCCCGGGACTAGCGTTTAGCACAGATACGCAGTATTTT,CASSPGLAFSTDTQYF
few,NA,TRBJ1-6,TRBV2,TGTGCCAGCAGTGATGGACGGAGGAATTCACCCCTCCACTTT,CASSDGRRNSPLHF
NA,NA,TRBJ1-2,TRBV9,TGTGCCAGCAGTCCCCTGGGGGTAGACTATGGCTACACCTTC,CASSPLGVDYGYTF
few,NA,TRBJ1-3,TRBV7-8,TGTGCCAGCAGCCCCATAAGGGGGGAAGGAAACACCATATATTTT,CASSPIRGEGNTIYF
once,NA,TRBJ1-1,TRBV12-3/TRBV12-4,TGTGCCAGCAGTTGGGGAGGGCGGACTGAAGCTTTCTTT,CASSWGGRTEAFF
once,NA,TRBJ1-3,TRBV3-1/TRBV3-2,TGTGCCAGCAGCCTGGGACGGCGGACCTCTGGAAACACCATATATTTT,CASSLGRRTSGNTIYF
NA,TRBD2,TRBJ2-2,TRBV7-2,TGTGCCAGCAGCCCGGGGGGACTCTCTGGCACCGGGGAGCTGTTTTTT,CASSPGGLSGTGELFF
NA,NA,TRBJ2-7,TRBV10-3,TGTGCCATCAGTGAGTCGAGGGTCGAGCAGTACTTC,CAISESRVEQYF
NA,NA,TRBJ1-1,TRBV4-3,TGCGCCAGCAGCCAAGATTGGTTGTCCCTGAACACTGAAGCTTTCTTT,CASSQDWLSLNTEAFF
NA,NA,TRBJ1-4,TRBV5-1,TGCGCCAGCAGCCTCAGGGGCAGAGCAACTAATGAAAAACTGTTTTTT,CASSLRGRATNEKLFF
NA,NA,TRBJ1-6,TRBV11-2,TGTGCCAGCAGCTTATCACTATATAATTCACCCCTCCACTTT,CASSLSLYNSPLHF
NA,NA,TRBJ2-7,TRBV28,TGTGGGGCGGGACAAAGCTACGAGCAGTACTTC,CGAGQSYEQYF
NA,NA,TRBJ1-2,TRBV20-1,TGCAGTGCTAGTGAGGCCGGGGAGTTAGGCTACACCTTC,CSASEAGELGYTF
few,NA,TRBJ2-6,TRBV4-1,TGCGCCAGCAGCCAAGTTTCCGGCCTGGAAGTTGGGGCCAACGTCCTGACTTTC,CASSQVSGLEVGANVLTF
few,TRBD2,TRBJ2-3,TRBV3-1/TRBV3-2,TGTGCCAGCAGCCAAGCGGGGGGGACAGATACGCAGTATTTT,CASSQAGGTDTQYF
NA,NA,TRBJ2-3,TRBV6-5,TGTGCCAGCAGTTACGGGAACTATGCCACAGATACGCAGTATTTT,CASSYGNYATDTQYF
NA,NA,TRBJ1-2,TRBV5-1,TGCGCCAGCAGCTTGCAAACCTCCTCGGGCGGCTACACCTTC,CASSLQTSSGGYTF
NA,NA,TRBJ2-1,TRBV9,TGTGCCAGCAGTCTTCGCTGGGACCCGCGGAATGAGCAGTTCTTC,CASSLRWDPRNEQFF
NA,NA,TRBJ2-7,TRBV19,TGTGCCAGTAGGGGGTTCTACGAGCAGTACTTC,CASRGFYEQYF
NA,NA,TRBJ2-5,TRBV6-2/TRBV6-3,TGTGCCAGCAGTTCAGAGACCCAGTACTTC,CASSSETQYF
NA,NA,TRBJ2-2,TRBV11-3,TGTGCCAGCAGCTTAGGGTCGGGGAACGGGGAGCTGTTTTTT,CASSLGSGNGELFF
NA,NA,TRBJ2-2,TRBV5-4,TGTGCCAGCAGCCGACGGGACACCGGGGAGCTGTTTTTT,CASSRRDTGELFF
NA,NA,TRBJ1-6,TRBV4-3,TGCGCCAGCAGCCAAGAGTCCCAGGGAAGCTCCTATAATTCACCCCTCCACTTT,CASSQESQGSSYNSPLHF
NA,NA,TRBJ1-1,TRBV11-1,TGTGCCAGCAGCCTCCTTGGCGCGGGGACTGAAGCTTTCTTT,CASSLLGAGTEAFF
NA,NA,TRBJ2-1,TRBV6-5,TGTGCCAGCAGTACGGGCAATGAGCAGTTCTTC,CASSTGNEQFF
NA,TRBD1,TRBJ1-6,TRBV5-6,TGTGCCAGCAGCTTGGGGACAGGGCTATATAATTCACCCCTCCACTTT,CASSLGTGLYNSPLHF
NA,NA,TRBJ2-3,TRBV7-8,TGTGCCAGCAGCCGAGGACAGAGCACAGATACGCAGTATTTT,CASSRGQSTDTQYF
NA,NA,TRBJ2-7,TRBV4-3,TGCGCCAGCAGCCAAGATAGGAAGGGGAGCTTGGGTGACGAGCAGTACTTC,CASSQDRKGSLGDEQYF
NA,NA,TRBJ1-6,TRBV20-1,TGCAGTGCTAGTCGAACGGGGCGCGGGAATTCACCCCTCCACTTT,CSASRTGRGNSPLHF
NA,TRBD1,TRBJ1-1,TRBV29-1,TGCAGCGTCGAAAACGCAGGGGGCACTGAAGCTTTCTTT,CSVENAGGTEAFF
NA,NA,TRBJ2-5,TRBV4-3,TGCGCCAGCAGCCAAGTCATCGGGACCCGGGTAGAGACCCAGTACTTC,CASSQVIGTRVETQYF